Listed below are T cell receptor beta chains from one sample, sequenced in a study of CD8+ T cells in alopecia areata. Clones were read by immunoSEQ multiplex PCR, and TCRdb kept only the in-frame ones, dropping some. The repertoire holds about 200,000 clones, approximately 38% seen once, with roughly 0.45% in the top ten. The source was CD4+ T cells sorted from blood, collected at roughly week 30, from a patient treated with tofacitinib. The receptors come from a human donor with alopecia areata. The CDR3 runs from the conserved cysteine through the conserved F or W. The D gene is left open where the match is weak. Only some rows state a clone size, as once, few, many or a class for expanded clones.

>few|TRBV29-1|TRBJ2-7|TRBD2
TGCAGCGGACTAGCCCACGAGCAGTACTTC
CSGLAHEQYF
>few|TRBV4-1|TRBJ1-4|NA
TGCGCCAGCAGCCAAGTAACAGGGATCAATGAAAAACTGTTTTTT
CASSQVTGINEKLFF
>NA|TRBV7-6|TRBJ2-5|NA
TGTGCCAGCAGCTTAGACACAGGGAAGACCCAGTACTTC
CASSLDTGKTQYF
>few|TRBV7-9|TRBJ1-2|NA
TGTGCCAGCAGCCCCGCGGAACGAGGAGACGGCTACACCTTC
CASSPAERGDGYTF
>NA|TRBV6-5|TRBJ1-2|TRBD1
TGTGCCAGCCTTCCTGGACAGGGAAACTATGGCTACACCTTC
CASLPGQGNYGYTF
>NA|TRBV30|TRBJ2-5|NA
TGTGCCTGGAGGAAAGGGGCGGAGACCCAGTACTTC
CAWRKGAETQYF
>few|TRBV7-3|TRBJ2-1|NA
TGTGCCAGCAGCCTTAAGGGGGGTCATGAGCAGTTCTTC
CASSLKGGHEQFF
>NA|TRBV18|TRBJ1-2|NA
TGTGCCAGCTCACCCGTAAAGGGTCCCTCTCCTAACTATGGCTACACCTTC
CASSPVKGPSPNYGYTF
>few|TRBV5-1|TRBJ2-7|TRBD1
TGCGCCAGCTACAAAGGGGACAGCTCCTACGAGCAGTACTTC
CASYKGDSSYEQYF
>few|TRBV2|TRBJ2-5|NA
TGTGCCAGCAGTGAATCTCGGTGGTGGGAGACCCAGTACTTC
CASSESRWWETQYF
>NA|TRBV6-5|TRBJ1-4|NA
TGTGCCAGCAGCCCTGGGTGGACTAATGAAAAACTGTTTTTT
CASSPGWTNEKLFF
>NA|TRBV30|TRBJ2-7|TRBD1
TGTGCCTGGAGTCACGAATCCGGGACAGGGCGTTTCTACGAGCAGTACTTC
CAWSHESGTGRFYEQYF
>NA|TRBV7-2|TRBJ2-1|NA
TGTGCCAGCGGCACCCAGGGACGGTTAAATGAGCAGTTCTTC
CASGTQGRLNEQFF
>few|TRBV5-4|TRBJ1-1|NA
TGTGCCAGCAGCTTGGTGGCAGCGACTGAAGCTTTCTTT
CASSLVAATEAFF
>NA|TRBV7-9|TRBJ1-1|TRBD1
TGTGCCAGCAGCCTGACAGGGGGCGAGGGTGAAGCTTTCTTT
CASSLTGGEGEAFF
>NA|TRBV23-1|TRBJ1-5|NA
TGCGCCAGCAGTCAACCGGTGCCCCAGCATTTT
CASSQPVPQHF
>NA|TRBV11-2|TRBJ2-1|NA
TGTGCCAGCAGCTTAGTTGGGCAGGAGCAGTTCTTC
CASSLVGQEQFF
>once|TRBV5-1|TRBJ2-2|TRBD2
TGCGCCAGCAGACCTTCTAGCGGAGAGAACACCGGGGAGCTGTTTTTT
CASRPSSGENTGELFF
>NA|TRBV27|TRBJ1-6|NA
TGTGCCAGCAGTTTCCGAGTGGGTTCACCCCTCCACTTT
CASSFRVGSPLHF
>NA|TRBV7-2|TRBJ2-5|TRBD2
TGTGCCAGCAGCTGGGGACTAGCGGGAGAGACCCAGTACTTC
CASSWGLAGETQYF
>few|TRBV14|TRBJ2-7|NA
TGTGCCAGCAGACGCTCCCAGAGTTCCTACGAGCAGTACTTC
CASRRSQSSYEQYF
>once|TRBV6-1|TRBJ1-2|NA
TGTGCCAGGGACAGCTCCCTTAGCTATGGCTACACCTTC
CARDSSLSYGYTF
>once|TRBV30|TRBJ2-6|NA
TGTGCCTGGGGGTCTGGGGCCAACGTCCTGACTTTC
CAWGSGANVLTF
>few|TRBV7-9|TRBJ2-7|TRBD2
TGTGCCAGCAGCCTCCGGACTAGCGGGAGTATCTACGAGCAGTACTTC
CASSLRTSGSIYEQYF
>few|TRBV18|TRBJ1-1|NA
TGTGCCAGCTCACCAGGGTCAGGGCGGACTGAAGCTTTCTTT
CASSPGSGRTEAFF
>NA|TRBV5-4|TRBJ1-1|NA
TGTGCCAGCAGCTTTAACCAAAGGGGTGAGGCTTTCTTT
CASSFNQRGEAFF
>NA|TRBV7-9|TRBJ1-1|NA
TGTGCCAGCAGCTCCCCGGGGCAAGCTTTCTTT
CASSSPGQAFF
>NA|TRBV19|TRBJ2-5|TRBD1
TGTGCCAGTAATCCAACAGGGGGGAGTAGGCAAGAGACCCAGTACTTC
CASNPTGGSRQETQYF
>NA|TRBV7-9|TRBJ2-6|NA
TGTGCCAGCAGCTTAAGGGTGATGGGGGCCAACGTCCTGACTTTC
CASSLRVMGANVLTF
>few|TRBV7-3|TRBJ2-1|NA
TGTGCCAGCAGCTTAACTAATTCCGGTGAAAAGTTCTTC
CASSLTNSGEKFF
>NA|TRBV9|TRBJ2-2|NA
TGTGCCAGCAGCGTAGGGTTATTCAGGGATGCCGGGGAGCTGTTTTTT
CASSVGLFRDAGELFF
>NA|TRBV5-1|TRBJ1-2|NA
TGCGCCAGCAGCAGACAAGGAAGTGGCTACACCTTC
CASSRQGSGYTF
>NA|TRBV9|TRBJ1-2|NA
TGTGCCAGCAGCGTAGCCCTCGCAAGCTATGGCTACACCTTC
CASSVALASYGYTF
>few|TRBV29-1|TRBJ1-3|TRBD1
TGCAGCGTGGGGACCACAGGGGCCCCTGGAAACACCATATATTTT
CSVGTTGAPGNTIYF
>NA|TRBV14|TRBJ1-1|NA
TGTGCCAGCAGCCCATCAATGAACACTGAAGCTTTCTTT
CASSPSMNTEAFF
>NA|TRBV30|TRBJ2-1|NA
TGTGCCTGGAGTGGAGTGGGGCTCGGGAGCAATGAGCAGTTCTTC
CAWSGVGLGSNEQFF
>few|TRBV7-6|TRBJ2-7|TRBD2
TGTGCCAGCAGCTTAGCGGGAGGGCCTTACGAGCAGTACTTC
CASSLAGGPYEQYF
>many|TRBV6-1|TRBJ2-3|NA
TGTGCCAGCAGTGAAAGGACTAAAGATACGCAGTATTTT
CASSERTKDTQYF
>NA|TRBV6-1|TRBJ2-2|TRBD1
TGTGCCAGCAGCATCGGGACAGTAACGACCGGGGAGCTGTTTTTT
CASSIGTVTTGELFF
>NA|TRBV5-1|TRBJ2-7|NA
TGCGCCAGCAACTCCCCCTCCTACGAGCAGTACTTC
CASNSPSYEQYF
>NA|TRBV6-1|TRBJ2-6|NA
TGTGCCAGCAGTGAACACGTATCTGGGGCCAACGTCCTGACTTTC
CASSEHVSGANVLTF
>once|TRBV6-1|TRBJ2-5|NA
TGTGCCAGCAGTGGACCGGGGGACTTAGAGACCCAGTACTTC
CASSGPGDLETQYF
>few|TRBV6-5|TRBJ2-2|NA
TGTGCCAGCAGTTACAATAGTAGGGAGCTGTTTTTT
CASSYNSRELFF
>NA|TRBV30|TRBJ1-3|TRBD1
TGTGCCTGCGGACAGGGGGCAGGAAACACCATATATTTT
CACGQGAGNTIYF
>NA|TRBV5-6|TRBJ1-2|TRBD1
TGTGCCAGCAGCTTAACCGGGACAGACTATGGCTACACCTTC
CASSLTGTDYGYTF
>NA|TRBV25-1|TRBJ2-1|TRBD2
TGTGCCAGCAGTGACAGGACTAGCGGATACAATGAGCAGTTCTTC
CASSDRTSGYNEQFF
>few|TRBV7-7|TRBJ2-3|NA
TGTGCTAGCAGTCGGGACGGCACAGATACGCAGTATTTT
CASSRDGTDTQYF
>NA|TRBV29-1|TRBJ2-2|NA
TGCAGCGTGGAGACATGGGGGGACACCGGGGAGCTGTTTTTT
CSVETWGDTGELFF
>few|TRBV29-1|TRBJ2-6|NA
TGCAGCGTTGTACGGTCTGGGGCCAACGTCCTGACTTTC
CSVVRSGANVLTF
>NA|TRBV5-1|TRBJ2-4|NA
TGCGCCAGCAGCTTGGGGGCAGGGATTCAGTACTTC
CASSLGAGIQYF
>few|TRBV7-2|TRBJ1-2|NA
TGTGCCAGCCCACTAGGGTTTGAGAACTACTATGGCTACACCTTC
CASPLGFENYYGYTF
>NA|TRBV4-1|TRBJ1-5|NA
TGCGCCAGCAGCCTCATGGCTGGCCAGCCCCAGCATTTT
CASSLMAGQPQHF
>NA|TRBV30|TRBJ1-5|NA
TGTGCCTGGAGTCACAGGGACAATCAGCCCCAGCATTTT
CAWSHRDNQPQHF